The 27 T cell receptor beta chains listed next were all sequenced from one sample in a study of cytomegalovirus exposure and HLA in healthy donors. TCRdb's copy holds only in-frame clones and misses some; the assay was immunoSEQ multiplex PCR. This sample has about 130,000 clones, with roughly 87% found just once. The sample was PBMCs. These receptors were obtained from a woman aged 18-29 years in good health and CMV-seropositive.

This clone was recorded only once. The chain has TRBV5-8 and TRBJ1-4, with unresolved D. The CDR3 is 18 residues long. The V and J ends lost 7 bases and 3 bases respectively, with 25 bases between them. Germline CDR1 is SGHTS and CDR2 is YDEGEE. CDR3 sequence: CASSPSGSTSRPNEKLFF. CDR3 coding DNA: TGTGCCAGCTCGCCCTCCGGGAGCACTAGTCGCCCTAATGAAAAACTGTTTTTT. The entire variable domain, with the rest obtained from reference TRBV5-8 and TRBJ1-4, is as follows: EAGVTQSPTHLIKTRGQQATLRCSPISGHTSVYWYQQALGLGLQFLLWYDEGEERNRGNFPPRFSGRQFPNYSSELNVNALELEDSALYLCASSPSGSTSRPNEKLFFGSGTQLSVL.

The count of this clone is one. The chain has TRBV4-2 and TRBJ1-1; D is unclear. This CDR3 is built from 14 residues. Germline loops: CDR1 LGHNA, CDR2 YNFKEQ. The V and J ends lost 0 bases and 3 bases respectively, with 8 bases between them. In nucleotides, the CDR3 is TGTGCCAGCAGCCAAGAAGCGGATTACACTGAAGCTTTCTTT. Translation gives CASSQEADYTEAFF.

This clone appeared once. The V and J genes are TRBV6-5 and TRBJ2-7; 7 nucleotides align to TRBD1. The junction had 9 bases not matched to a gene; V was cut back by 5 bases and J by 5 bases. This CDR3 has 14 amino acids. Germline CDR1 MNHEY, CDR2 SVGAGI. The CDR3 spells CASSKKTGPDEQYF. The CDR3 DNA follows: TGTGCCAGCAGTAAAAAGACAGGGCCCGACGAGCAGTACTTC.

As for this clone: A junction boundary mismatches the germline segment, possibly from a read error. CDR3 nucleotide sequence: TGTGCTAGCAGCTCAACAGGGGGAATTGGAGATACGCAGTATTTT. Translating gives CASSSTGGIGDTQYF. The chain uses TRBV7-7 and TRBJ2-3, with TRBD1 matching over 8 bases. The germline V gene encodes CDR1 SSHAT and CDR2 FNYEAQ (reference sequence). The CDR3 spans 15 residues.

The chain is built from TRBV28 and TRBJ2-7, with D maybe TRBD2 (5 bases). The CDR3 runs to 12 residues. Looked up from germline, CDR1 is MDHEN and CDR2 is SYDVKM. Trimming took off 7 bases at V and 0 bases at J, with 7 bases between the two ends. This CDR3 is CASNGVSYEQYF. In DNA form, the CDR3 reads TGTGCCAGCAACGGGGTCTCCTACGAGCAGTACTTC.

The gene calls are TRBV7-9 and TRBJ2-5; 11 positions match TRBD2. V gave up 4 bases and J gave up 5 bases; unmatched junction bases: 12. Germline V gives CDR1 SEHNR, CDR2 FQNEAQ (reference sequence). The CDR3 loop spans 17 amino acids. Here the CDR3 DNA reads TGTGCCAGCAGCTCGGCCTTAGCGGGGGGGCCTCCGGAGACCCAGTACTTC. This translates into CASSSALAGGPPETQYF.

The chain combines TRBV2 with TRBJ1-4; maybe TRBD1 (5 bases). Germline lookup yields CDR1 SNHLY and CDR2 FYNNEI. The CDR3 spans 15 residues. Trimming left V 4 bases short and J 1 base short, with 10 bases between. CDR3 amino acids: CASSVGQGTNEKLFF. CDR3 bases: TGTGCCAGCAGTGTGGGGCAGGGAACTAATGAAAAACTGTTTTTT.

This chain links TRBV15 with TRBJ2-7, with TRBD1 matching 9 bases. Trimming removed 3 bases from V and 2 bases from J; junction bases left unmatched: 8. Germline V gene lookup returns CDR1 LNHNV and CDR2 YYDKDF (reference sequence). This CDR3 has 16 amino acids. Here the CDR3 reads CATSSLTGGPTYEQYF. CDR3 DNA: TGTGCCACCAGCAGTCTTACAGGGGGCCCTACCTACGAGCAGTACTTC.

In nucleotides, the CDR3 is TGTGCCAGCACCCGGACAGGCCCTTCCTCCTACGAGCAGTACTTC. Translation: CASTRTGPSSYEQYF. This chain links TRBV6-1 with TRBJ2-7, with TRBD1 identical over 7 bases. V lost 7 bases, J lost 0 bases, and 9 bases stayed unmatched. The CDR3 is 15 amino acids. The germline gives CDR1 MNHNS, CDR2 SASEGT.

This clone was found once. The chain combines TRBV4-3 with TRBJ1-5; 8 bases line up with TRBD1. V gave up 0 bases and J gave up 0 bases; unmatched junction bases: 7. The CDR3 runs to 18 residues. Germline loops: CDR1 LGHNA, CDR2 YSLEER. CDR3 coding DNA: TGCGCCAGCAGCCAAGATCCACAGGGGGTCAATAGCAATCAGCCCCAGCATTTT. The encoded protein is CASSQDPQGVNSNQPQHF.

This clone was recorded a few times. J is TRBJ1-1 and V is TRBV7-7; D remains unclear. The V gene lost 2 bases and the J gene lost 4 bases, with 8 bases spanning the gap. CDR1 is SSHAT and CDR2 is FNYEAQ in the germline V gene (reference sequence). The CDR3 spans 13 residues. In nucleotides, the CDR3 is TGTGCCAGCAGCTTAAGTGAGAGCACTGAAGCTTTCTTT. As protein: CASSLSESTEAFF. Based on the CDR3 plus reference TRBV7-7 and TRBJ1-1, the full variable domain is GAGVSQSPRYKVTKRGQDVTLRCDPISSHATLYWYQQALGQGPEFLTYFNYEAQPDKSGLPSDRFSAERPEGSISTLTIQRTEQRDSAMYRCASSLSESTEAFFGQGTRLTVV.

The chain links TRBV5-5 to TRBJ2-7; D call uncertain. V lost 0 bases and J lost 3, with 10 bases in between. CDR1 is SGHKS and CDR2 is YYEKEE in the germline V gene (reference sequence). The CDR3 is 14 residues long. The CDR3 region is CASSLGRYYYEQYF. CDR3 nucleotides: TGTGCCAGCAGCTTGGGTCGGTACTACTACGAGCAGTACTTC.

The chain couples TRBV11-2 to TRBJ2-7; 9 bases match TRBD2. Trimming at V came to 3 bases and at J to 0 bases, leaving 9 bases not matched to a gene. The CDR3 contains 17 residues. Germline CDR1 is SGHAT and CDR2 is FQNNGV. The CDR3 coding sequence is TGTGCCAGCAGCTTCGAGGTTAGCGGGGGCCTCTCCTACGAGCAGTACTTC. Amino acids: CASSFEVSGGLSYEQYF.

This clone has a single count. V usage is TRBV7-2 and J usage is TRBJ1-2; 12 positions match TRBD1. The V segment lost 5 bases and the J segment 5 bases; nucleotides outside the gene matches: 12. Germline-derived CDR1 and CDR2 are SGHTA and FQGNSA. CDR3 size: 17 residues. In nucleotides, the CDR3 is TGTGCCAGCAGCCCCCCAGCGGGGACAGGGGGCCTTTATGGCTACACCTTC. It codes for CASSPPAGTGGLYGYTF. Full variable domain (missing parts from reference TRBV7-2 and TRBJ1-2): GAGVSQSPSNKVTEKGKDVELRCDPISGHTALYWYRQSLGQGLEFLIYFQGNSAPDKSGLPSDRFSAERTGGSVSTLTIQRTQQEDSAVYLCASSPPAGTGGLYGYTFGSGTRLTVV.

This chain joins TRBV12-5 and TRBJ2-2; D gene uncertain. The ends were cut back, 6 bases at V and 0 bases at J, with 17 bases in the middle. The V gene's germline CDR1 is LGHNT and CDR2 FRNRAP. This CDR3 comprises 17 residues. The CDR3 loop is CASGGRLAPANTGELFF. CDR3 nucleotides: TGTGCTAGTGGCGGTCGACTCGCTCCCGCGAACACCGGGGAGCTGTTTTTT.

This rearrangement joins TRBV5-1 to TRBJ1-1; TRBD1 matches 7 bases. The CDR3 runs 13 residues. Losses at the gene ends were 4 bases for V and 5 bases for J; bases not matched to a gene: 5. CDR1 SGHRS and CDR2 YFSETQ come from the germline V gene. The CDR3 coding sequence is TGCGCCAGCAGCCCTCAGACAGGGACTGAAGCTTTCTTT. Its protein product is CASSPQTGTEAFF.

V usage is TRBV11-2 and J usage is TRBJ2-3, with 11 positions matching TRBD2. Per germline, CDR1 SGHAT and CDR2 FQNNGV. The CDR3 contains 16 residues. V was pared by 5 bases and J by 0 bases, with 4 bases of the junction left unmatched. The CDR3 reads CASSILAGVSTDTQYF. CDR3 DNA: TGTGCCAGCAGCATACTAGCGGGGGTTAGCACAGATACGCAGTATTTT. The entire variable domain, with the rest obtained from reference TRBV11-2 and TRBJ2-3, is as follows: EAGVAQSPRYKIIEKRQSVAFWCNPISGHATLYWYQQILGQGPKLLIQFQNNGVVDDSQLPKDRFSAERLKGVDSTLKIQPAKLEDSAVYLCASSILAGVSTDTQYFGPGTRLTVL.

CDR3 sequence reads: CSVGLAGTSGGGSPLNTQYF. In DNA, the CDR3 is TGCAGCGTTGGGTTAGCCGGGACTAGCGGGGGGGGGTCTCCCCTCAATACGCAGTATTTT. The chain combines TRBV29-1 with TRBJ2-3; 16 bases map to TRBD2. Germline V CDR1 and CDR2: SQVTM, ANQGSEA. V shed 4 bases and J 7 bases; nucleotides not matched to a gene: 20. CDR3 length: 20 amino acids.

The chain combines TRBV7-9 with TRBJ2-3, with 9 nucleotides matching TRBD1. With 3 bases clipped from V and 5 bases from J, the junction kept 3 bases outside the gene matches. CDR1 SEHNR and CDR2 FQNEAQ come from the germline V gene (reference sequence). The CDR3 runs 14 residues. The CDR3 DNA is TGTGCCAGCAGCTTCGACAGGGGGGTAGATACGCAGTATTTT. Translation gives CASSFDRGVDTQYF.

This clone occurred once. V usage is TRBV2 and J usage is TRBJ1-2, with a weak D call TRBD1 (6 bases). Germline-derived CDR1 and CDR2 are SNHLY and FYNNEI. V shed 5 bases and J shed 0 bases, with 13 bases lying between them. This CDR3 is built from 15 residues. The CDR3 DNA is TGTGCCAGCAGTTCCCCCAGGGGATCTAACTATGGCTACACCTTC. As protein: CASSSPRGSNYGYTF.

The chain carries TRBV6-5 and TRBJ2-3; D not certain. The V end lost 5 bases, the J end lost 2 bases, and 5 bases lay between the germline ends. The CDR3 runs to 12 residues. CDR1 is MNHEY, CDR2 SVGAGI, per germline. Written as DNA, the CDR3 is TGTGCCAGCAGTGACAACACAGATACGCAGTATTTT. Translating it yields CASSDNTDTQYF.

The chain joins TRBV5-6 to TRBJ1-2; the match to TRBD1 covers 9 bases. The CDR3 has 13 amino acids. The J segment lost 4 bases and the V segment lost 5 bases, leaving 3 bases of the junction unmatched. Germline V CDR1 and CDR2: SGHDT, YYEEEE. CDR3 residues: CASRVTGGYGYTF. DNA of the CDR3: TGTGCCAGCAGGGTGACAGGGGGCTATGGCTACACCTTC.

CDR3 DNA sequence: TGCGCCAGCAGCTTGGAGTTGATAGACAGGGGTCCCACCACCTACGAGCAGTACTTC. Translating gives CASSLELIDRGPTTYEQYF. This sequence joins TRBV5-1 and TRBJ2-7; 8 nucleotides agree with TRBD1. Germline trimming cut 0 bases from V and 2 bases from J; bases unmatched to any gene: 16. Germline CDR1 reads SGHRS; CDR2 reads YFSETQ. This CDR3 has 19 amino acids.

The genes are TRBV9 and TRBJ2-7, with TRBD2 matching over 8 bases. Germline trimming cut 3 bases from V and 0 bases from J; bases unmatched to any gene: 14. This CDR3 comprises 18 residues. Germline lookup yields CDR1 SGDLS and CDR2 YYNGEE. Here the CDR3 reads CASSARINSGESSYEQYF. The CDR3, as DNA: TGTGCCAGCAGCGCGAGAATCAATAGCGGGGAGAGCTCCTACGAGCAGTACTTC.

The J gene is TRBJ2-7, the V gene TRBV28, with TRBD2 as a possible D gene (5 bases). CDR1 is MDHEN and CDR2 is SYDVKM in the germline V gene. This CDR3 has 15 residues. V gave up 3 bases and J gave up 0 bases, with 12 bases separating them. The DNA for the CDR3 is TGTGCCAGCAGTTTTTTGCCTACTAGCTCCTACGAGCAGTACTTC. The encoded protein is CASSFLPTSSYEQYF.

V and J are TRBV19 and TRBJ1-4; 10 nucleotides align to TRBD1. This CDR3 region has 18 residues. CDR1 is LNHDA, CDR2 SQIVND, per germline (reference sequence). J gave up 8 bases and V 0 bases, and 12 bases lay outside the gene matches. DNA of the CDR3: TGTGCCAGTAGTATAGATACGAGACAGGGGGCGCCCCGGGAAAAACTGTTTTTT. Amino acid sequence: CASSIDTRQGAPREKLFF.

This clone was observed a handful of times. Other DNA sequences in the sample encode the same CDR3. The chain joins TRBV28 to TRBJ2-7; no reliable D call. The V end was cut by 5 bases, the J end by 5 bases, with 10 bases between. The germline CDR1 and CDR2 sequences are MDHEN and SYDVKM. The CDR3 runs to 12 residues. CDR3 in amino acids: CASSPDFNEQYF. CDR3 DNA: TGTGCCAGCAGTCCTGACTTCAACGAGCAGTACTTC.